This T cell receptor (beta chain) derives from a study of blood T cell repertoires in COVID-19. Study summary: Spain, Italy and the United States supplied samples that represented acute and convalescent COVID-19. The cDNA or gDNA used as material had been derived from T cells, B-cell-depleted T cells, or PBMCs.

In the authors' methods: Counts of nucleated cells, estimated from reference gene primer amplification, were obtained. Some clones are missing from TCRdb's copy, which holds only in-frame ones; the method was immunoSEQ multiplex PCR. That table gives V, J and clone size, and the DNA gave D and trimming. The repertoire holds approximately 100,000 clones, with approximately 70% as singletons. CDR3 length equals 15 residues. CDR1 is MNHNY, CDR2 SVGAGI, per germline (reference sequence). The V and J ends lost 5 bases and 4 bases respectively, with 15 bases between them. The sequence came from a man older than 75 with acute or convalescent COVID-19. The sequenced sample was peripheral blood. The chain uses TRBV6-6 and TRBJ1-3; D remains unclear. The CDR3 here is CASSTNPGGGNTIYF. CDR3 nucleotide sequence: TGTGCCAGCAGTACGAACCCCGGAGGAGGAAACACCATATATTTT.